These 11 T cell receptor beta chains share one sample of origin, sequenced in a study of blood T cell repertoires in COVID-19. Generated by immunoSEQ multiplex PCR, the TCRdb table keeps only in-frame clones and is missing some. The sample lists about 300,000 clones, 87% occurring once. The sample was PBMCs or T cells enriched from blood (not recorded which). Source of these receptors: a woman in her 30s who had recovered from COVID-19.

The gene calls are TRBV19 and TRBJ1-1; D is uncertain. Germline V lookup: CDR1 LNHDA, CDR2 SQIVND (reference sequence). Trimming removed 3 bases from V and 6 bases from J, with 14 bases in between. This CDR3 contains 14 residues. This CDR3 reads CASSISYGFSEAFF. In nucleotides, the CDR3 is TGTGCCAGTAGTATCTCATACGGGTTCTCTGAAGCTTTCTTT.

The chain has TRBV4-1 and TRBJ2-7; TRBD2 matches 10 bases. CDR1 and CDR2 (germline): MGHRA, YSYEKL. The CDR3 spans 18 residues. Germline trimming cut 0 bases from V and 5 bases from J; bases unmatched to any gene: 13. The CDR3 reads CASSQEGSRLAGVDEQYF. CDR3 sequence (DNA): TGCGCCAGCAGCCAAGAGGGGTCCAGGCTAGCGGGGGTCGACGAGCAGTACTTC.

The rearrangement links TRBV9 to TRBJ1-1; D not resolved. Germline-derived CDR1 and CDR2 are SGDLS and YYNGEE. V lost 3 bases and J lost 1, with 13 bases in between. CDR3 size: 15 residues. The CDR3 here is CASSARVIENTEAFF. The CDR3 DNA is TGTGCCAGCAGCGCCCGGGTGATTGAGAACACTGAAGCTTTCTTT.

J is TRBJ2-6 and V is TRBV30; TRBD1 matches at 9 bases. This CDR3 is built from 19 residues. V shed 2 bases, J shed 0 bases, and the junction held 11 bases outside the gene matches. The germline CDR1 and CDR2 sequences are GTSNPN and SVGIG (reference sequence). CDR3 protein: CAWSSRTGAATSGANVLTF. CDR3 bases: TGTGCCTGGAGTTCCAGGACAGGGGCAGCCACCTCTGGGGCCAACGTCCTGACTTTC.

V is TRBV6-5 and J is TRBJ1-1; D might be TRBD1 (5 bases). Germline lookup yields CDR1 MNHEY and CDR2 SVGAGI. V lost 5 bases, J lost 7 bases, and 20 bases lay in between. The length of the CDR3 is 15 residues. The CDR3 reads CASSKHPAGQNEAFF. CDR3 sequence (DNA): TGTGCCAGCAGTAAACACCCCGCAGGGCAGAATGAAGCTTTCTTT.

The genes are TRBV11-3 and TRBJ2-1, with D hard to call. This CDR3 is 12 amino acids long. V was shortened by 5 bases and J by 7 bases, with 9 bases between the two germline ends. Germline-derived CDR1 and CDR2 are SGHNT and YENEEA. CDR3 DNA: TGTGCCAGCAGCCAAACAAGTAATGAGCAGTTCTTC. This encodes CASSQTSNEQFF.

The CDR3 spells CASSLGPQDGYTF. The CDR3, as DNA: TGTGCCAGCAGCTTAGGTCCCCAGGATGGCTACACCTTC. The chain is built from TRBV7-2 and TRBJ1-2; D unclear. Looked up from germline, CDR1 is SGHTA and CDR2 is FQGNSA. Trimming removed 1 base from V and 6 bases from J, with 9 bases in between. The CDR3 is made up of 13 amino acids.

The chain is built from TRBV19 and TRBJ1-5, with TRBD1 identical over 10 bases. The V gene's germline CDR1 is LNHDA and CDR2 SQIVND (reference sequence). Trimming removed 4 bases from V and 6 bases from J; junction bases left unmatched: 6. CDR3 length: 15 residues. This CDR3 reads CASSNRQGASQPQHF. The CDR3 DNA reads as TGTGCCAGTAGTAACAGACAGGGGGCAAGTCAGCCCCAGCATTTT.

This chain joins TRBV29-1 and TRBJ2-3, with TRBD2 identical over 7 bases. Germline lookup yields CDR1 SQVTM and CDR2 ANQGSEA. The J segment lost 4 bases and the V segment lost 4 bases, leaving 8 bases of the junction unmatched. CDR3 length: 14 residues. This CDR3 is CSVGVGLGADTQYF. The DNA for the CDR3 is TGCAGCGTTGGGGTTGGACTAGGGGCAGATACGCAGTATTTT.

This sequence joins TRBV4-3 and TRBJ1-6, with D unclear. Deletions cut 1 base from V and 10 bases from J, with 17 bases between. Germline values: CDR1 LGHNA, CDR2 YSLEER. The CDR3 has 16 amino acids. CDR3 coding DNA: TGCGCCAGCAGCCAAGTCTCCCCGTTGGGAGGCTCACCCCTCCACTTT. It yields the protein CASSQVSPLGGSPLHF.

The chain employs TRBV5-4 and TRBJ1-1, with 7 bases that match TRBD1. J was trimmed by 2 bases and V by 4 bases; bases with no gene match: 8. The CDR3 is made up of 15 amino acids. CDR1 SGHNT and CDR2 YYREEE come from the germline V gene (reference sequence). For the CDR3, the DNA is TGTGCCAGCAGCCCGGGGGACAGAAGAAACACTGAAGCTTTCTTT. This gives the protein CASSPGDRRNTEAFF.